This TCR beta chain was profiled in a study of OX40 agonist ivuxolimab in advanced cancers. The study's findings and limits: It was not determined which antigens were specifically recognized by the peripheral T cells that had undergone clonal expansion.

Generated by immunoSEQ multiplex PCR, the TCRdb table keeps only in-frame clones and is missing some. The sample carries 50,000 to 70,000 clones, 80% to 85% recorded once. As concerns this clone: Antigen unknown. Germline is not matched at one junction end, which may reflect a read error.

Sequenced here: CD4+ or CD8+ T cells sorted from blood, sampled in a trial of the OX40 agonist ivuxolimab. The sequence derives from an adult with an advanced solid tumor such as melanoma, head and neck, liver or kidney cancer.

DNA for the CDR3: TGCGCCAGCAGCTTGGACGCGGGACGCATCCTCTCTGGGTCCAACGTCCTGACTTTC. It encodes CASSLDAGRILSGSNVLTF. This chain joins TRBV5-1 and TRBJ2-6, with D possibly matching TRBD2 (6 bases). Germline V CDR1 and CDR2: SGHRS, YFSETQ. The CDR3 is made up of 19 amino acids. Full variable domain (remainder filled in from reference TRBV5-1 and TRBJ2-6): KAGVTQTPRYLIKTRGQQVTLSCSPISGHRSVSWYQQTPGQGLQFLFEYFSETQRNKGNFPGRFSGRQFSNSRSEMNVSTLELGDSALYLCASSLDAGRILSGSNVLTFGAGSRLTVL.